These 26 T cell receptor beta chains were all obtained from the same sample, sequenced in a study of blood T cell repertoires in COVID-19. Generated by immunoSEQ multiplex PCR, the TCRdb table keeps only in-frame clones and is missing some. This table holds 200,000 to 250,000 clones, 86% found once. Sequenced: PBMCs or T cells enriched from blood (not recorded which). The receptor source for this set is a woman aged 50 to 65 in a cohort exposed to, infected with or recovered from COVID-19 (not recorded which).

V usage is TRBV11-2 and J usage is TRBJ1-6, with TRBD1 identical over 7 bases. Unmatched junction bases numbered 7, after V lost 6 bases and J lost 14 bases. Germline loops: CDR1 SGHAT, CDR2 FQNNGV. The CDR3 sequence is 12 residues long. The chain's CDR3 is CASSRQGWTLHF. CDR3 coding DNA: TGTGCCAGCAGTCGACAGGGATGGACCCTCCACTTT. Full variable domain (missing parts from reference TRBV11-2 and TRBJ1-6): EAGVAQSPRYKIIEKRQSVAFWCNPISGHATLYWYQQILGQGPKLLIQFQNNGVVDDSQLPKDRFSAERLKGVDSTLKIQPAKLEDSAVYLCASSRQGWTLHFGNGTRLTVT.

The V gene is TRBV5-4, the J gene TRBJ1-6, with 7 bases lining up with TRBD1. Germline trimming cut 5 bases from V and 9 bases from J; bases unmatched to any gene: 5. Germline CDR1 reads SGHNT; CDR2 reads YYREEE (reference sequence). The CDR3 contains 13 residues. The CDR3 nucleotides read TGTGCCAGCAGTCCAACAGGGGTTTCACCCCTCCACTTT. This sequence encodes CASSPTGVSPLHF.

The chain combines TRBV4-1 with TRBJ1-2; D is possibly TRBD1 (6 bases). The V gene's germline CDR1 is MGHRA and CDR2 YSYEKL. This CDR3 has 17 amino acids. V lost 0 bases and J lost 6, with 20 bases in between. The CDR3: CASSQDREAGAVNGYTF. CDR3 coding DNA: TGCGCCAGCAGCCAAGATCGGGAGGCAGGGGCCGTGAATGGCTACACCTTC.

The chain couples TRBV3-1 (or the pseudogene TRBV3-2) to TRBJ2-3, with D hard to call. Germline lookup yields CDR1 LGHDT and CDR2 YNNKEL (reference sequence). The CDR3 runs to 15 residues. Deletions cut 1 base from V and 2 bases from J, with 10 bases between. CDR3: CASSQGTHNTDTQYF. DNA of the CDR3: TGTGCCAGCAGCCAAGGTACACACAACACAGATACGCAGTATTTT.

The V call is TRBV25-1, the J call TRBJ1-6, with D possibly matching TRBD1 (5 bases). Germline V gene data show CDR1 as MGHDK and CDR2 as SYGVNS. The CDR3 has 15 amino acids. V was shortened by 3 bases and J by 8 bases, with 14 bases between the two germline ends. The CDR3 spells CASSERGVAYSPLHF. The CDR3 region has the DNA TGTGCCAGCAGTGAGCGGGGGGTAGCATATTCACCCCTCCACTTT. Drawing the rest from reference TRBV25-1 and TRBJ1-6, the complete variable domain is EADIYQTPRYLVIGTGKKITLECSQTMGHDKMYWYQQDPGMELHLIHYSYGVNSTEKGDLSSESTVSRIRTEHFPLTLESARPSHTSQYLCASSERGVAYSPLHFGNGTRLTVT.

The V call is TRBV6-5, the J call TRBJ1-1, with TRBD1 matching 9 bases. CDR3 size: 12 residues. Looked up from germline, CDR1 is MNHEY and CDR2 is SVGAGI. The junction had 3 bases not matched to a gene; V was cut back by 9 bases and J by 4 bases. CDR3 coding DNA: TGTGCCAGTGACAGGGGGAGCACTGAAGCTTTCTTT. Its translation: CASDRGSTEAFF.

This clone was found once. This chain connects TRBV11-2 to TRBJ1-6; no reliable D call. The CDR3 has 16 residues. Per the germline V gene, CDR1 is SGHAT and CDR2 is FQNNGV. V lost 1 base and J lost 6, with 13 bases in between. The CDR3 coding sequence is TGTGCCAGCAGCTTAGTGGAGATCCTCCCTAATTCACCCCTCCACTTT. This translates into CASSLVEILPNSPLHF. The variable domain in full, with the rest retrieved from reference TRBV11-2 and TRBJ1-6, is EAGVAQSPRYKIIEKRQSVAFWCNPISGHATLYWYQQILGQGPKLLIQFQNNGVVDDSQLPKDRFSAERLKGVDSTLKIQPAKLEDSAVYLCASSLVEILPNSPLHFGNGTRLTVT.

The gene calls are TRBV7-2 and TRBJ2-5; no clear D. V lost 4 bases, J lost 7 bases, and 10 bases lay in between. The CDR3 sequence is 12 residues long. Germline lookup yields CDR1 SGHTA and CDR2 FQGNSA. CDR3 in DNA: TGTGCCAGCAGCTCCGTCCTCGTGACCCAGTACTTC. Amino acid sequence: CASSSVLVTQYF.

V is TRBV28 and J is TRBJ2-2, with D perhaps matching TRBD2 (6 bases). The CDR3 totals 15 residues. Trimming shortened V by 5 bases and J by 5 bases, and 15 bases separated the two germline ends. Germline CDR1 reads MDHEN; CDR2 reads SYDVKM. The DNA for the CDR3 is TGTGCCAGCAGTCCAAGGGACTGGTCTACCGGGGAGCTGTTTTTT. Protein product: CASSPRDWSTGELFF. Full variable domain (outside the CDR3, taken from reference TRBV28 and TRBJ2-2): DVKVTQSSRYLVKRTGEKVFLECVQDMDHENMFWYRQDPGLGLRLIYFSYDVKMKEKGDIPEGYSVSREKKERFSLILESASTNQTSMYLCASSPRDWSTGELFFGEGSRLTVL.

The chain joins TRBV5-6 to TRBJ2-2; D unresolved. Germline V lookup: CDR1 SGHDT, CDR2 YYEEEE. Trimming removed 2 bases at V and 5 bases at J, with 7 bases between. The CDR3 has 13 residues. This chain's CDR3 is CASSFISTGELFF. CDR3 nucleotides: TGTGCCAGCAGCTTTATATCGACCGGGGAGCTGTTTTTT.

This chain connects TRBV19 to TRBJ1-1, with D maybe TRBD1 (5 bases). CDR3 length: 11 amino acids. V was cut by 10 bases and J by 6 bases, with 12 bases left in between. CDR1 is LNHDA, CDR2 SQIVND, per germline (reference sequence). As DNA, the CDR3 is TGTGCCACCGGGGGGAAAGCTGAAGCTTTCTTT. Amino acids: CATGGKAEAFF.

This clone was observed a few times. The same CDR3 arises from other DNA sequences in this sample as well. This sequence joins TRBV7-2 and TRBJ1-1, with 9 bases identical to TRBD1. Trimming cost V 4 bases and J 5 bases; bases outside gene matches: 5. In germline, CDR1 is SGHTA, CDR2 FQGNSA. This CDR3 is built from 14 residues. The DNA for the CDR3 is TGTGCCAGCAGCTCTGACAGGGGGGGGACTGAAGCTTTCTTT. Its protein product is CASSSDRGGTEAFF.

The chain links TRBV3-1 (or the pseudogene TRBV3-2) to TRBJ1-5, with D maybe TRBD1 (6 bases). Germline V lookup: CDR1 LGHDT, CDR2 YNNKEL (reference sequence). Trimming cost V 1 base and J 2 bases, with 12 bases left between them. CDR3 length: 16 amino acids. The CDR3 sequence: CASSQAGGGGNQPQHF. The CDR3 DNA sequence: TGTGCCAGCAGCCAAGCAGGCGGGGGCGGCAATCAGCCCCAGCATTTT.

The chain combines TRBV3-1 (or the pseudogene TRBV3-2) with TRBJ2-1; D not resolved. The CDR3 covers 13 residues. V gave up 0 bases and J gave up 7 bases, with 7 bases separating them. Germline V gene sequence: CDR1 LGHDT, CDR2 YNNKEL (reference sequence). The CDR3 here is CASSQEARNEQFF. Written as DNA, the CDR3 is TGTGCCAGCAGCCAAGAAGCCCGGAATGAGCAGTTCTTC.

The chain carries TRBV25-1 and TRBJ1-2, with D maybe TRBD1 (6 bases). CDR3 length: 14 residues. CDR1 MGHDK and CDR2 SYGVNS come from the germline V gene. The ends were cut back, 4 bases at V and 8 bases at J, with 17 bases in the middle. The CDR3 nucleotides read TGTGCCAGCAGTGCCGGGATAGAGGGGGACGGCTACACCTTC. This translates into CASSAGIEGDGYTF.

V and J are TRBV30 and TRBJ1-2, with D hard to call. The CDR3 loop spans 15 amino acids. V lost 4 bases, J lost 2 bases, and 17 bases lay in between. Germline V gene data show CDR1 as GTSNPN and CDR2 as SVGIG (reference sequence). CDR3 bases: TGTGCCTGGACCCACGGTGGGCCCTCGAACTATGGCTACACCTTC. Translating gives CAWTHGGPSNYGYTF.

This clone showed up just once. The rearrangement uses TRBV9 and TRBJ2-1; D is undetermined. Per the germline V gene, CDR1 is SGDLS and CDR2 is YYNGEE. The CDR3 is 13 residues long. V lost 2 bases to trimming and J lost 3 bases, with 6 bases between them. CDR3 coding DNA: TGTGCCAGCAGCGTTTCCCACTACAATGAGCAGTTCTTC. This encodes CASSVSHYNEQFF.

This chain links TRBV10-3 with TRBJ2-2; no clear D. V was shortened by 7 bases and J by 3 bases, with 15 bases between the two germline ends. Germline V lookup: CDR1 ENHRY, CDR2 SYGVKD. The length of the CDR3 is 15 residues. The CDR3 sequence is CAINEDKVDTGELFF. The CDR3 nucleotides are TGTGCCATCAATGAAGACAAGGTGGACACCGGGGAGCTGTTTTTT.

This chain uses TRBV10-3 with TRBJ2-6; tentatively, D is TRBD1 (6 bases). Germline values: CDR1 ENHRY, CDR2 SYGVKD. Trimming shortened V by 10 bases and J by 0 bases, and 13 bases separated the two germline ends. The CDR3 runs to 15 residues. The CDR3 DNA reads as TGTGCCACGAACAGGGTTCACTCTGGGGCCAACGTCCTGACTTTC. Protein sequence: CATNRVHSGANVLTF.

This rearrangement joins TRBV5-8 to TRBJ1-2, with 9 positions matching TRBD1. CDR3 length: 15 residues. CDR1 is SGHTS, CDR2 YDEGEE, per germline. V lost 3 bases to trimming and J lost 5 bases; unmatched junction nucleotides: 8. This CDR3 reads CASSWTGQGGYGYTF. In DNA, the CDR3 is TGTGCCAGCAGCTGGACGGGACAGGGAGGGTATGGCTACACCTTC.

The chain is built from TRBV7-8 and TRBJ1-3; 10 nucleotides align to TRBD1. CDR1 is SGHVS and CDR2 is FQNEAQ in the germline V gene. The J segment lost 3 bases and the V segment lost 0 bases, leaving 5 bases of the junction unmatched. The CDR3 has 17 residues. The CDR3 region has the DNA TGTGCCAGCAGCTTAGCGGACAGGGGGATAGTTGGAAACACCATATATTTT. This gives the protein CASSLADRGIVGNTIYF.

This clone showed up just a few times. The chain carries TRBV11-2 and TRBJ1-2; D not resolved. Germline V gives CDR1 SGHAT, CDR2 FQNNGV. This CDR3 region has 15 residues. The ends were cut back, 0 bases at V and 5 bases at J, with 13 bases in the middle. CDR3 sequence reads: CASSLDFVTPYGYTF. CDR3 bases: TGTGCCAGCAGCTTAGACTTTGTGACACCGTATGGCTACACCTTC.

CDR3 amino acids: CASSLAGTSSTDTQYF. In nucleotides, the CDR3 is TGTGCCAGCTCACTAGCGGGGACCTCTAGCACAGATACGCAGTATTTT. The chain joins TRBV7-9 to TRBJ2-3; the match to TRBD2 covers 10 bases. Unmatched junction bases numbered 8, after V lost 8 bases and J lost 0 bases. The CDR3 is 16 residues long. CDR1 is SEHNR, CDR2 FQNEAQ, per germline (reference sequence).

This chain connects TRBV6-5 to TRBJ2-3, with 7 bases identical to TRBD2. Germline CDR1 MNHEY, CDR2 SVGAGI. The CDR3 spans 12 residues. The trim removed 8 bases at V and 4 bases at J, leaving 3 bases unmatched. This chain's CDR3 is CASGGGPDTQYF. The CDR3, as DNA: TGTGCCAGCGGCGGGGGACCAGATACGCAGTATTTT.

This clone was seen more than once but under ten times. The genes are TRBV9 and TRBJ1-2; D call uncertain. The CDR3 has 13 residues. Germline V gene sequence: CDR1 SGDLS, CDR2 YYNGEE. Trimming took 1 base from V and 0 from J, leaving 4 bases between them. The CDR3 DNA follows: TGTGCCAGCAGCGTACAGTCTAACTATGGCTACACCTTC. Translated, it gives CASSVQSNYGYTF.

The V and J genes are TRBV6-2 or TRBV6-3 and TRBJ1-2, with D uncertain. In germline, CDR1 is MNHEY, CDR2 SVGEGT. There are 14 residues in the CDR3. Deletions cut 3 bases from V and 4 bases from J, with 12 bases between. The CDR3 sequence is CASSYRGAVYGYTF. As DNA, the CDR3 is TGTGCCAGCAGTTATCGGGGTGCGGTCTATGGCTACACCTTC.